Detailed here is one T cell receptor (beta chain). Its cognate antigen is unknown. Healthy people donating bone marrow made up the donors. The entry originates in a study of cytomegalovirus exposure and HLA in healthy donors. Findings and limits, study-wide: Later analysis suggested most CMV-associated TCR beta chains were HLA-restricted. Excluded: some indistinguishable V segments such as TRBV6-2 and TRBV6-3. Several of the most significant clusters appeared linked to common viral pathogens, based on a later analysis.

The CDR3 extends over 11 amino acids. Trimming shortened V by 8 bases and J by 12 bases, and 17 bases separated the two germline ends. The V gene's germline CDR1 is MDHEN and CDR2 SYDVKM. PCR involved 60 Vbeta and 13 Jbeta primers. TCRdb's copy holds only in-frame clones and misses some; the assay was immunoSEQ multiplex PCR. The profile shows 200,000 to 250,000 clones, around 80% of them singletons. Sequenced sample: PBMCs. This TCR derives from a girl aged 2-9 years in good health and CMV-seronegative. J is TRBJ2-7 and V is TRBV28; perhaps TRBD2 as D (6 bases). CDR3 in amino acids: CASHQAGPLYF. The DNA of the CDR3 is TGTGCCAGCCATCAAGCGGGCCCCTTGTACTTC. The variable domain in full, completed from reference TRBV28 and TRBJ2-7, reads DVKVTQSSRYLVKRTGEKVFLECVQDMDHENMFWYRQDPGLGLRLIYFSYDVKMKEKGDIPEGYSVSREKKERFSLILESASTNQTSMYLCASHQAGPLYFGPGTRLTVT.